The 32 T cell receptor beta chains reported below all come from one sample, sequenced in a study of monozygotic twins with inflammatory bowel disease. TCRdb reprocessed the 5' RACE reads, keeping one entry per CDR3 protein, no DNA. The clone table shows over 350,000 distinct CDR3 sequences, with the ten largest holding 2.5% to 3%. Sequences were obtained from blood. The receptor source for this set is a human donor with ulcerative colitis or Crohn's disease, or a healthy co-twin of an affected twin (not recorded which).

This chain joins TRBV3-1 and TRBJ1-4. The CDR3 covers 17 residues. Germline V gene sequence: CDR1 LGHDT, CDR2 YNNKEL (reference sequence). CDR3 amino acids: CASSQGGRGATNEKLFF.

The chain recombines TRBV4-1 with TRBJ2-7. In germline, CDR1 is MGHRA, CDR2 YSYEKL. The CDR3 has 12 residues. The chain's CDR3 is CASSQSYHEQYF.

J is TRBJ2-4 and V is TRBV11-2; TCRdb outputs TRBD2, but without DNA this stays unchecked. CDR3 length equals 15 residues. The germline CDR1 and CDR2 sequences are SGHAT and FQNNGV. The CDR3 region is CASSLVPLAGDIQYF.

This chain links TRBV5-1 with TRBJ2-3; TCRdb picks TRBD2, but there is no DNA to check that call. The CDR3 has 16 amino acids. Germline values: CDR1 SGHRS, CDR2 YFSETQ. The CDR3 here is CASSFGTSGVKDTQYF.

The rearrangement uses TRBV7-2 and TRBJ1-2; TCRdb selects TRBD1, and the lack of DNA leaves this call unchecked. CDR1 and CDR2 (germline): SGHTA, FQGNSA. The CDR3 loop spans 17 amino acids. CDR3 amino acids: CASSLAPDPWTNYGYTF.

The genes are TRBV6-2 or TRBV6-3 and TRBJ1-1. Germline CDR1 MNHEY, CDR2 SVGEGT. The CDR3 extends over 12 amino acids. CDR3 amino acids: CASSAVYTEAFF.

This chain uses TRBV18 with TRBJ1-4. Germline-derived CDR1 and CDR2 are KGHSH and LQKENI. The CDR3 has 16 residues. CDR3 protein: CASSPAKRHREEKLFF.

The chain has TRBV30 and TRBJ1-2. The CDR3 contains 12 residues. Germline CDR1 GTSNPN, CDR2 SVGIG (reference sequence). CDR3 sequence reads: CAWSRSGSGYTF.

CDR3 sequence: CSARELVPTNTGELFF. The gene calls are TRBV20-1 and TRBJ2-2; TCRdb selects TRBD2, and the lack of DNA leaves this call unchecked. The germline V gene has CDR1 DFQATT and CDR2 SNEGSKA (reference sequence). This CDR3 is built from 16 residues.

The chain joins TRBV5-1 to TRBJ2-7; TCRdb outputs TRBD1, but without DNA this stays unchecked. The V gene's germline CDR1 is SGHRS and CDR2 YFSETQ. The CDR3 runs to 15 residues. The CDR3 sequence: CASSLFGTGVYEQYF.

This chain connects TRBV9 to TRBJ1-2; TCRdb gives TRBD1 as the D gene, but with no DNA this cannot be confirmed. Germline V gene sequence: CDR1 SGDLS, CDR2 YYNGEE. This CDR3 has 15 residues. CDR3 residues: CASSVDRDINYGYTF.

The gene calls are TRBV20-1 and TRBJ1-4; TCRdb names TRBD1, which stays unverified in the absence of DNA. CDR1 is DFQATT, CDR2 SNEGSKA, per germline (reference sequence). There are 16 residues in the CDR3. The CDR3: CSARSQGASTNEKLFF.

Here the CDR3 reads CASSDVGNTIYF. This chain connects TRBV7-9 to TRBJ1-3. The germline CDR1 and CDR2 sequences are SEHNR and FQNEAQ (reference sequence). The CDR3 has 12 residues. Full variable domain (rest looked up from reference TRBV7-9 and TRBJ1-3): DTGVSQNPRHKITKRGQNVTFRCDPISEHNRLYWYRQTLGQGPEFLTYFQNEAQLEKSRLLSDRFSAERPKGSFSTLEIQRTEQGDSAMYLCASSDVGNTIYFGEGSWLTVV.

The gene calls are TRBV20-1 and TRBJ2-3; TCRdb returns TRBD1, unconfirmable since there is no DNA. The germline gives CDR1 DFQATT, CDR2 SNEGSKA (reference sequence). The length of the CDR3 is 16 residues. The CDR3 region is CSAGKPWDSFTDTQYF.

CDR3 loop: CASSLDSGGNSPLHF. The rearrangement uses TRBV7-3 and TRBJ1-6. This CDR3 region has 15 residues. Germline V CDR1 and CDR2: SGHTA, FQGTGA.

Here the CDR3 reads CASTLVSNYGYTF. The rearrangement joins TRBV9 to TRBJ1-2. This CDR3 contains 13 residues. CDR1 SGDLS and CDR2 YYNGEE come from the germline V gene.

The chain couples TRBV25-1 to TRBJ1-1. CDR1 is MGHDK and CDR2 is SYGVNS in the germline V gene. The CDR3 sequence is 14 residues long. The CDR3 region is CASSPHGNPTEAFF.

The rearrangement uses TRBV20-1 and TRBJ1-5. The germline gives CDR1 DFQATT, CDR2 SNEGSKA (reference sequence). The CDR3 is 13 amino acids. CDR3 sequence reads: CSASRPLEGPQHF.

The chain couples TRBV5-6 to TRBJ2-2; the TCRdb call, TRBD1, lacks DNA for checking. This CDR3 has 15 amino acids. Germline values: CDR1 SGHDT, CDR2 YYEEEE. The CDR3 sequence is CASSLGDRSTGELFF.

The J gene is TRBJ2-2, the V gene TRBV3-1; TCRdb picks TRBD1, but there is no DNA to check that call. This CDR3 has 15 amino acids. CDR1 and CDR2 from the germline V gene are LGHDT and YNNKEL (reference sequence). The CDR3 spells CASSLGQGETGELFF.

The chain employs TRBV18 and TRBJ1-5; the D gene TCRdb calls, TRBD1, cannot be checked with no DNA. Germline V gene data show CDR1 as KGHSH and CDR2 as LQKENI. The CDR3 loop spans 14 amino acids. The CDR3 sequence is CASSSGTNNQPQHF.

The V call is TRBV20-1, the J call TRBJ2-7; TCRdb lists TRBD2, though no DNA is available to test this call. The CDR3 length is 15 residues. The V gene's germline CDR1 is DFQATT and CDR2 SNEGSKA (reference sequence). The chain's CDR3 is CSAREGLATHYEQYF.

CDR3 amino acids: CSASRDLREETQYF. The chain recombines TRBV20-1 with TRBJ2-5; there is no DNA to check the TCRdb D call of TRBD1. The CDR3 is made up of 14 amino acids. Germline CDR1 reads DFQATT; CDR2 reads SNEGSKA (reference sequence).

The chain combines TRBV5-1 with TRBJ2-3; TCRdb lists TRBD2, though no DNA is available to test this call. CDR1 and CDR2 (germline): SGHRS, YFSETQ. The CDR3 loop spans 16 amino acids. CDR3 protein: CASSLEAGASTDTQYF.

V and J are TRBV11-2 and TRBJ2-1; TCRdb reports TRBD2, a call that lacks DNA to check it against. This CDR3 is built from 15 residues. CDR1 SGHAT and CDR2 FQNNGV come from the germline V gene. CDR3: CASSLVTSGVNEQFF.

This CDR3 is CASSYSQADTQYF. This chain uses TRBV27 with TRBJ2-3. The CDR3 contains 13 residues. The germline gives CDR1 MNHEY, CDR2 SMNVEV (reference sequence).

The CDR3 protein is CASSRTGGPNEQFF. This sequence joins TRBV7-2 and TRBJ2-1; the TCRdb call, TRBD1, lacks DNA for checking. Germline CDR1 and CDR2: SGHTA and FQGNSA. The CDR3 runs to 14 residues.

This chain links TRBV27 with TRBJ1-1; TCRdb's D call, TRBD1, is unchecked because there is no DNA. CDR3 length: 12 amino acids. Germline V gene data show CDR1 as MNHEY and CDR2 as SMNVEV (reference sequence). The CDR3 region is CASSPTGTGAFF.

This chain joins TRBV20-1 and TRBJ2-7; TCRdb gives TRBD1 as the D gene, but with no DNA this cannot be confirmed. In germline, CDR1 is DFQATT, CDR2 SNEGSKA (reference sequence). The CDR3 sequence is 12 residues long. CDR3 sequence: CSVARGQYEQYF.

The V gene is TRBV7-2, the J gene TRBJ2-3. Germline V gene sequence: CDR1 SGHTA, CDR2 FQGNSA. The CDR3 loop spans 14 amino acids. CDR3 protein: CASSPSKRSDTQYF.

Here the CDR3 reads CASSYKWWGGTAYEQYF. The gene calls are TRBV6-5 and TRBJ2-7; without DNA, the TCRdb call of TRBD1 cannot be checked. CDR1 MNHEY and CDR2 SVGAGI come from the germline V gene. The CDR3 consists of 17 residues.

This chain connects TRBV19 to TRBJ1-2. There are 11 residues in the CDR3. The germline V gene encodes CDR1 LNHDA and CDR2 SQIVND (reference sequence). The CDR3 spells CASAVGYGYTF.